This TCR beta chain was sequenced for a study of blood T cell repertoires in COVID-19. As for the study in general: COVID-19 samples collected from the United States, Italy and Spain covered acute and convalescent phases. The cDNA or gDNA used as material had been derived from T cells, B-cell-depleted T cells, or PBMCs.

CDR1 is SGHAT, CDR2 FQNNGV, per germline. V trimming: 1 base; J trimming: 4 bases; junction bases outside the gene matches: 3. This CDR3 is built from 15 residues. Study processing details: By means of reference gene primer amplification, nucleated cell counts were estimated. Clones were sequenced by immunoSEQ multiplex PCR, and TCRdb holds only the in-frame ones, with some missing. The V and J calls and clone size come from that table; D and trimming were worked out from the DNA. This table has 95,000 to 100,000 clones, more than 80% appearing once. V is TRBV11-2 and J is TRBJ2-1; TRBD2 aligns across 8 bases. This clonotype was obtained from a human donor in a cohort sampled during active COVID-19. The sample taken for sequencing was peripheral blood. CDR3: CASSLAGGPYNEQFF. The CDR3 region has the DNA TGTGCCAGCAGCTTAGCGGGAGGGCCTTACAATGAGCAGTTCTTC. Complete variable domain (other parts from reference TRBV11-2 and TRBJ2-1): EAGVAQSPRYKIIEKRQSVAFWCNPISGHATLYWYQQILGQGPKLLIQFQNNGVVDDSQLPKDRFSAERLKGVDSTLKIQPAKLEDSAVYLCASSLAGGPYNEQFFGPGTRLTVL.